A selection of T cell receptor beta chains follows, all from one sample in a study of human T cells and chemical hapten exposure. TCRdb independently ran MiXCR on the RACE reads; one entry per CDR3 protein. The sample has roughly 30,000 distinct CDR3 sequences; 7% to 8.5% are singletons. Input material: whole blood. The source of these receptors is a human donor in good health. Some clones in this sample may be carry-over from other donors' samples. CDR3s include the opening cysteine and the closing phenylalanine or tryptophan. The D gene is left open where the match is weak. The size field is filled for only some rows; it gives once, few, many or a size class.

TRBD1 | 18 | TRBJ2-6 | - | TRBV6-5 | TGTGCCAGCAGACTGAACGGACAGGGGGCAACTGGGGCCAACGTCCTGACTTTC | CASRLNGQGATGANVLTF
TRBD1 | 15 | TRBJ2-1 | few | TRBV5-1 | TGCGCCAGCAGCTTGGGAGGGGGCGCCTACAATGAGCAGTTCTTC | CASSLGGGAYNEQFF
TRBD1 | 14 | TRBJ2-7 | many | TRBV28 | TGTGCCAGCACCCTATCCGGGACAGTGAGCGAGCAGTACTTC | CASTLSGTVSEQYF
- | 15 | TRBJ1-2 | many | TRBV5-4 | TGTGCCAGCAGCTTTATGGGGGCGCTGGACTATGGCTACACCTTC | CASSFMGALDYGYTF
TRBD1 | 14 | TRBJ1-1 | many | TRBV7-9 | TGTGCCAGCAGCCAAACAGGGGAGAACACTGAAGCTTTCTTT | CASSQTGENTEAFF
TRBD1 | 13 | TRBJ1-2 | - | TRBV6-1 | TGTGCCAGCCTACCGGGACAGGGATTTGGCTACACCTTC | CASLPGQGFGYTF
TRBD2 | 16 | TRBJ2-7 | many | TRBV20-1 | TGCAGTGCTCTCCCAGGACGACTAGCGGGAGTGGACGAGCAGTACTTC | CSALPGRLAGVDEQYF
TRBD2 | 17 | TRBJ2-1 | - | TRBV7-8 | TGTGCCAGCAGCATCAAATATAGCGGGGGTTCCTACAATGAGCAGTTCTTC | CASSIKYSGGSYNEQFF
TRBD1 | 14 | TRBJ1-2 | many | TRBV19 | TGTGCCAGCCAAGAGGGGACAGCGAACTATGGCTACACCTTC | CASQEGTANYGYTF
- | 14 | TRBJ1-1 | few | TRBV5-1 | TGCGCCAGCAGCCCCAATGGCAGGGGAACTGAAGCTTTCTTT | CASSPNGRGTEAFF
TRBD1 | 13 | TRBJ1-4 | few | TRBV10-3 | TGTGCCATCAGTGCAACCCCCGGGACAGAACTGTTTTTT | CAISATPGTELFF
TRBD2 | 15 | TRBJ2-1 | many | TRBV20-1 | TGCAGTGCCGATTCTGTAGCGGGAGTCGTGGATGAGCAGTTCTTC | CSADSVAGVVDEQFF
- | 15 | TRBJ1-2 | - | TRBV7-2 | TGTGCCAGCAGCTTACTTTTAGGGGCACCCTATGGCTACACCTTC | CASSLLLGAPYGYTF
- | 14 | TRBJ2-1 | - | TRBV29-1 | TGCAGCGTTCTCAGGGACTTGTCCTACAATGAGCAGTTCTTC | CSVLRDLSYNEQFF
- | 13 | TRBJ1-3 | - | TRBV27 | TGTGCCAGCAGTCTCCCATGTGGAAACACCATATATTTT | CASSLPCGNTIYF
- | 15 | TRBJ2-3 | many | TRBV2 | TGTGCCAGCAGCGGGACGGTTTCTAGCACAGATACGCAGTATTTT | CASSGTVSSTDTQYF
- | 15 | TRBJ2-1 | - | TRBV6-1 | TGTGCCAGCAGTGATTCCCGGGGGAGGTACAATGAGCAGTTCTTC | CASSDSRGRYNEQFF
- | 13 | TRBJ1-2 | few | TRBV29-1 | TGCAGCGTTGCCGGCGGGCAGGACTATGGCTACACCTTC | CSVAGGQDYGYTF
- | 15 | TRBJ1-1 | - | TRBV5-1 | TGCGCCAGCAGCTCCAACCCCGGTTCAGACACTGAAGCTTTCTTT | CASSSNPGSDTEAFF
- | 14 | TRBJ1-1 | - | TRBV5-4 | TGTGCCAGCAGCTTGAATACGGCGAACACTGAAGCTTTCTTT | CASSLNTANTEAFF
- | 11 | TRBJ1-1 | few | TRBV7-9 | TGTGCCAGCAGCCTGGCCCCTGAAGCTTTCTTT | CASSLAPEAFF
TRBD2 | 12 | TRBJ2-1 | many | TRBV20-1 | TGCAGTGCTGTCAAACTAGCGGGAGCACCGTTCTTC | CSAVKLAGAPFF
TRBD2 | 14 | TRBJ2-3 | - | TRBV12-3/TRBV12-4 | TGTGCCAGCAGTTTTAGCGGGGGCACAGATACGCAGTATTTT | CASSFSGGTDTQYF
- | 14 | TRBJ2-6 | - | TRBV3-1 | TGTGCCAGCAGCCCCGACTCTGGGGCCAACGTCCTGACTTTC | CASSPDSGANVLTF
TRBD1 | 13 | TRBJ1-1 | few | TRBV2 | TGTGCCAGCCAGGGACAGATGAACACTGAAGCTTTCTTT | CASQGQMNTEAFF
TRBD1 | 14 | TRBJ1-2 | few | TRBV11-2 | TGTGCCAGCAGCTCCCGACAGGGCGGCTATGGCTACACCTTC | CASSSRQGGYGYTF